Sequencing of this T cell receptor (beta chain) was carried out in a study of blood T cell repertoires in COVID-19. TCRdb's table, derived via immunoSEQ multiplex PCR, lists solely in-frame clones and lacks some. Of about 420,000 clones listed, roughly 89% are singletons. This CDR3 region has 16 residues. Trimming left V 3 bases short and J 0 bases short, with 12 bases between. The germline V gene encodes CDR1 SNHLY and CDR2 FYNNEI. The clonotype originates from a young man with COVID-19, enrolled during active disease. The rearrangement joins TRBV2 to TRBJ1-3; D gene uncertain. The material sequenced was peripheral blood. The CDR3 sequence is CASSEHQAISGNTIYF. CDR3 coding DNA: TGTGCCAGCAGTGAGCACCAGGCTATCTCTGGAAACACCATATATTTT.